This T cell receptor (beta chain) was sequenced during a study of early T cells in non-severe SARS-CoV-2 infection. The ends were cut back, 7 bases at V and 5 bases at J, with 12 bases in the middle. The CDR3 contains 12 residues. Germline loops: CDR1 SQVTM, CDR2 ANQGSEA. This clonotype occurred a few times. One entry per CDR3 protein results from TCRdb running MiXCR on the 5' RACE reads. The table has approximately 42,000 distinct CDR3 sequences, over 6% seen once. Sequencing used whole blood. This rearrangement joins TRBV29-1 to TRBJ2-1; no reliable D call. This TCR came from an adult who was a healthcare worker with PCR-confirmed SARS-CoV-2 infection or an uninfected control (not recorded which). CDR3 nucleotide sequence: TGCAGCGCCGAACGAGGCCACAATGAGCAGTTCTTC. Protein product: CSAERGHNEQFF.